Below, 26 T cell receptor beta chains from the same sample are listed, as sequenced in a study of blood T cell repertoires in COVID-19. The method was immunoSEQ multiplex PCR; TCRdb's version includes in-frame clones alone and lacks a portion of them. The repertoire holds around 160,000 clones, with roughly 88% as singletons. The sequencing sample was made of peripheral blood. These receptors were obtained from an older woman with COVID-19, enrolled during active disease.

This clone was picked up one time. J is TRBJ1-1 and V is TRBV6-5; a weak D match, TRBD1 (5 bases). This CDR3 has 15 residues. Germline-derived CDR1 and CDR2 are MNHEY and SVGAGI. Trimming left V 5 bases short and J 5 bases short, with 18 bases between. The CDR3 loop reads CASSRPQGIGTEAFF. Written as DNA, the CDR3 is TGTGCCAGCAGTCGCCCTCAGGGCATTGGTACTGAAGCTTTCTTT.

This chain connects TRBV9 to TRBJ1-1; the D is unclear. The CDR3 has 14 residues. Germline V gene data show CDR1 as SGDLS and CDR2 as YYNGEE. V lost 0 bases and J 5 bases, leaving 11 bases between the germline ends. In DNA, the CDR3 is TGTGCCAGCAGCGTAGGACCCGAGGAGACTGAAGCTTTCTTT. It specifies CASSVGPEETEAFF.

V gene TRBV3-1 (or the pseudogene TRBV3-2) combines with J gene TRBJ1-3; the D is unclear. Germline CDR1 LGHDT, CDR2 YNNKEL (reference sequence). The CDR3 spans 16 residues. Trimming left V 2 bases short and J 0 bases short, with 11 bases between. CDR3 sequence (DNA): TGTGCCAGCAGCCAAAACAATCCGGGCTCTGGAAACACCATATATTTT. Translation: CASSQNNPGSGNTIYF.

The V and J genes are TRBV7-8 and TRBJ1-3, with 9 bases fitting TRBD1. This CDR3 comprises 14 residues. Germline loops: CDR1 SGHVS, CDR2 FQNEAQ. Germline trimming cut 5 bases from V and 3 bases from J; bases unmatched to any gene: 2. The CDR3, as DNA: TGTGCCAGCAGCCGACAGGGGGGTGGAAACACCATATATTTT. Residues: CASSRQGGGNTIYF.

This chain joins TRBV5-4 and TRBJ2-7, with 10 positions matching TRBD2. The length of the CDR3 is 15 residues. Germline V lookup: CDR1 SGHNT, CDR2 YYREEE (reference sequence). Losses at the gene ends were 4 bases for V and 0 bases for J; bases not matched to a gene: 4. The CDR3 sequence is CASSPTSGHSYEQYF. As DNA, the CDR3 is TGTGCCAGCAGCCCGACTAGCGGGCACTCCTACGAGCAGTACTTC. Full variable domain (remainder filled in from reference TRBV5-4 and TRBJ2-7): ETGVTQSPTHLIKTRGQQVTLRCSSQSGHNTVSWYQQALGQGPQFIFQYYREEENGRGNFPPRFSGLQFPNYSSELNVNALELDDSALYLCASSPTSGHSYEQYFGPGTRLTVT.

Only one count was recorded for this clone. This chain joins TRBV9 and TRBJ2-7; D remains unclear. In germline, CDR1 is SGDLS, CDR2 YYNGEE. Trimming left V 2 bases short and J 6 bases short, with 12 bases between. The CDR3 totals 13 residues. In DNA form, the CDR3 reads TGTGCCAGCAGCGTTGAGACACCAGGCGAGCAGTACTTC. Amino acid sequence: CASSVETPGEQYF. The full variable domain, its missing parts supplied by reference TRBV9 and TRBJ2-7, is DSGVTQTPKHLITATGQRVTLRCSPRSGDLSVYWYQQSLDQGLQFLIQYYNGEERAKGNILERFSAQQFPDLHSELNLSSLELGDSALYFCASSVETPGEQYFGPGTRLTVT.

V and J are TRBV10-3 and TRBJ1-2, with D possibly TRBD1 on 5 matching bases. V was clipped by 7 bases and J by 5 bases, with 20 bases between them. This CDR3 spans 15 amino acids. Looked up from germline, CDR1 is ENHRY and CDR2 is SYGVKD. The CDR3 protein is CAINPDIRLQYGYTF. The CDR3 DNA sequence: TGTGCCATCAACCCGGACATTCGTCTCCAATATGGCTACACCTTC.

The chain joins TRBV11-2 to TRBJ2-7; 12 nucleotides line up with TRBD2. Per the germline V gene, CDR1 is SGHAT and CDR2 is FQNNGV. CDR3 size: 19 residues. J gave up 4 bases and V 0 bases, and 13 bases lay outside the gene matches. The CDR3 bases are TGTGCCAGCAGCTTAGATCGGGCTAGCGGGGGGGGTCTTTCTTACGAGCAGTACTTC. Translating it yields CASSLDRASGGGLSYEQYF. The whole variable domain, remainder taken from reference TRBV11-2 and TRBJ2-7, is EAGVAQSPRYKIIEKRQSVAFWCNPISGHATLYWYQQILGQGPKLLIQFQNNGVVDDSQLPKDRFSAERLKGVDSTLKIQPAKLEDSAVYLCASSLDRASGGGLSYEQYFGPGTRLTVT.

The V and J genes are TRBV14 and TRBJ2-3; the D gene is possibly TRBD2 (5 bases). CDR3 length: 16 residues. From germline, CDR1 is SGHDN and CDR2 FVKESK. Trimming left V 1 base short and J 4 bases short, with 15 bases between. For the CDR3, the DNA is TGTGCCAGCAGCCAAGTAGGCACTAGAGTTGCAGATACGCAGTATTTT. As protein: CASSQVGTRVADTQYF.

This chain links TRBV11-2 with TRBJ1-2, with a tentative D call TRBD1 (5 bases). Trimming removed 1 base at V and 4 bases at J, with 19 bases between. The length of the CDR3 is 17 residues. CDR1 is SGHAT, CDR2 FQNNGV, per germline. CDR3 bases: TGTGCCAGCAGCTTAGGGAGGCGGGGGGACTGGGGCTATGGCTACACCTTC. Its protein is CASSLGRRGDWGYGYTF.

This chain joins TRBV5-1 and TRBJ1-6, with D uncertain. CDR1 SGHRS and CDR2 YFSETQ come from the germline V gene. The CDR3 has 15 residues. Trimming stripped 0 bases from V and 5 bases from J, with 9 bases between. CDR3 region: CASSLESGDNSPLHF. The DNA for the CDR3 is TGCGCCAGCAGCTTGGAGTCCGGAGATAATTCACCCCTCCACTTT.

This clone was seen a handful of times. This chain links TRBV5-1 with TRBJ2-7; TRBD1 matches at 7 bases. The CDR3 is 14 amino acids. The V gene's germline CDR1 is SGHRS and CDR2 YFSETQ. The V gene end was trimmed by 8 bases and the J gene end by 2 bases; junction bases not matched to a gene: 10. CDR3 amino acids: CASYQQGTPYEQYF. CDR3 in DNA: TGCGCCAGTTACCAACAGGGGACACCCTACGAGCAGTACTTC.

This CDR3 is CASSYAAMRGYTF. The CDR3 coding sequence is TGTGCCAGCAGTTACGCGGCGATGCGTGGCTACACCTTC. The genes are TRBV6-2 or TRBV6-3 and TRBJ1-2; D is unclear. The CDR3 has 13 residues. CDR1 and CDR2 (germline): MNHEY, SVGEGT. The V end lost 2 bases, the J end lost 7 bases, and 11 bases lay between the germline ends.

A word on this clone: Germline is not matched at one junction end, which may reflect a read error. Other DNA sequences in the sample encode the same CDR3. The chain is built from TRBV12-5 and TRBJ2-5; 7 nucleotides line up with TRBD2. Germline CDR1 is LGHNT and CDR2 is FRNRAP. The CDR3 contains 17 residues. The CDR3 sequence is CARGLGGTGGEQETQYF. DNA for the CDR3: TGTGCTAGGGGTTTGGGGGGGACCGGCGGGGAACAAGAGACCCAGTACTTC.

The chain employs TRBV6-5 and TRBJ1-5; D is ambiguous. The germline gives CDR1 MNHEY, CDR2 SVGAGI. Trimming took off 7 bases at V and 4 bases at J, with 11 bases between the two ends. This CDR3 comprises 13 residues. CDR3 region: CASTAVRNQPQHF. As DNA, the CDR3 is TGTGCCAGCACTGCGGTTAGGAATCAGCCCCAGCATTTT.

The chain combines TRBV4-1 with TRBJ1-4, with a possible D match to TRBD1 (6 bases). The CDR3 is 16 amino acids. Looked up from germline, CDR1 is MGHRA and CDR2 is YSYEKL. The ends were cut back, 4 bases at V and 4 bases at J, with 16 bases in the middle. CDR3 in amino acids: CASSLYHRVGNEKLFF. The CDR3 DNA reads TGCGCCAGCAGCCTTTACCACAGGGTTGGTAATGAAAAACTGTTTTTT.

V gene TRBV19 combines with J gene TRBJ1-2; TRBD1 matches at 7 bases. The J segment lost 0 bases and the V segment lost 7 bases, leaving 5 bases of the junction unmatched. Per germline, CDR1 LNHDA and CDR2 SQIVND (reference sequence). CDR3 length equals 14 residues. CDR3 sequence (DNA): TGTGCCAGTAAGGAGGGGGCTTCTAACTATGGCTACACCTTC. This encodes CASKEGASNYGYTF.

The V call is TRBV5-1, the J call TRBJ2-4; 10 bases align to TRBD2. The CDR3 runs 18 residues. Germline lookup yields CDR1 SGHRS and CDR2 YFSETQ. V was pared by 4 bases and J by 1 base, with 11 bases of the junction left unmatched. The CDR3 DNA reads TGCGCCAGCAGCCCGGGGCTAGCGGGGGTTCCGGCCAAAAACATTCAGTACTTC. This translates into CASSPGLAGVPAKNIQYF.

The rearrangement joins TRBV18 to TRBJ1-6; TRBD1 matches at 9 bases. Germline values: CDR1 KGHSH, CDR2 LQKENI. There are 14 residues in the CDR3. V gave up 5 bases and J gave up 9 bases; unmatched junction bases: 5. CDR3 in amino acids: CASSAMGQGSPLHF. CDR3 bases: TGTGCCAGCTCAGCAATGGGACAGGGTTCACCCCTCCACTTT.

This clone was counted a single time. The chain uses TRBV27 and TRBJ1-4, with D perhaps TRBD1 (6 bases). CDR1 and CDR2 from the germline V gene are MNHEY and SMNVEV (reference sequence). The V gene lost 5 bases and the J gene lost 8 bases, with 15 bases spanning the gap. This CDR3 region has 14 residues. CDR3 region: CASSPSGTKEKLFF. The CDR3 DNA is TGTGCCAGCAGTCCATCCGGGACAAAAGAAAAACTGTTTTTT.

The chain carries TRBV9 and TRBJ1-2; D is uncertain. The CDR3 has 12 amino acids. CDR1 is SGDLS, CDR2 YYNGEE, per germline. V was clipped by 4 bases and J by 8 bases, with 12 bases between them. The CDR3 sequence is CASSPDLGGYTF. The DNA for the CDR3 is TGTGCCAGCAGCCCGGACTTGGGGGGCTACACCTTC.

This clone was seen ten or more times. The chain carries TRBV5-6 and TRBJ1-1; D unclear. Germline loops: CDR1 SGHDT, CDR2 YYEEEE. The CDR3 has 15 amino acids. V was clipped by 1 base and J by 2 bases, with 12 bases between them. CDR3 sequence (DNA): TGTGCCAGCAGCTTGTCTCCGGAGTTTAACACTGAAGCTTTCTTT. It translates to CASSLSPEFNTEAFF.

The V gene is TRBV5-1, the J gene TRBJ1-2, with no clear D. Trimming removed 2 bases at V and 3 bases at J, with 14 bases between. Per the germline V gene, CDR1 is SGHRS and CDR2 is YFSETQ. CDR3 length: 15 amino acids. The CDR3 spells CASSFYPQSHYGYTF. CDR3 DNA sequence: TGCGCCAGCAGCTTTTACCCACAGAGCCACTATGGCTACACCTTC.

The chain has TRBV9 and TRBJ1-3, with D tentatively TRBD1 (5 bases). Between the trimmed V and J ends, which lost 3 bases and 4 bases, there was a span of 8 bases. The CDR3 is made up of 13 amino acids. The germline gives CDR1 SGDLS, CDR2 YYNGEE. The CDR3 DNA follows: TGTGCCAGCAGCGGGCGACAGGGAAACACCATATATTTT. Residues: CASSGRQGNTIYF.

Only a few counts were recorded for this clone. The chain recombines TRBV10-3 with TRBJ1-4, with D possibly being TRBD1 (5 bases). This CDR3 contains 15 residues. The germline V and J ends were trimmed by 3 bases and 8 bases, with 16 bases remaining between them. Looked up from germline, CDR1 is ENHRY and CDR2 is SYGVKD. The CDR3 loop is CAISDSGRGAEKLFF. For the CDR3, the DNA is TGTGCCATCAGTGACTCAGGGAGGGGAGCAGAAAAACTGTTTTTT.

The chain is built from TRBV27 and TRBJ2-5; D uncertain. There are 15 residues in the CDR3. Germline V gives CDR1 MNHEY, CDR2 SMNVEV (reference sequence). V shed 1 base and J shed 2 bases, with 11 bases lying between them. The DNA for the CDR3 is TGTGCCAGCAGTTTATATCTTTCGGTGCAAGAGACCCAGTACTTC. The encoded protein is CASSLYLSVQETQYF.